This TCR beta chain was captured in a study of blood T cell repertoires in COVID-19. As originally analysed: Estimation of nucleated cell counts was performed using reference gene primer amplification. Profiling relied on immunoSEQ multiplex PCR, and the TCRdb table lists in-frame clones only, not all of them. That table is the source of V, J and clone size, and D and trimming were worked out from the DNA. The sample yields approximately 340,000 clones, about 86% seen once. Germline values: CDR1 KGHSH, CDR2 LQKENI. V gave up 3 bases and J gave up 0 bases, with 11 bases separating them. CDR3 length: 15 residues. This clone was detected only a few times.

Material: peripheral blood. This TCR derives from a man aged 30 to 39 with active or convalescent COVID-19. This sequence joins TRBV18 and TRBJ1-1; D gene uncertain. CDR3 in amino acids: CASSPPLQLNTEAFF. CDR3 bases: TGTGCCAGCTCACCTCCCCTACAGCTGAACACTGAAGCTTTCTTT.